Presented here are 18 T cell receptor beta chains from one specimen sequenced in a study of a mutant IDH1 vaccine in newly diagnosed glioma (dated by TCRdb to about 2021). These receptors lack a known antigen. Read against the paper, the sample's time point label means: week 23, last vaccination. Each vaccine dose was 300 ug of a 20-mer mutant IDH1 peptide in Montanide, given subcutaneously with topical imiquimod. The library was built by means of the immunoSEQ multiplex PCR assay. In its TCRdb copy, this immuneACCESS table keeps in-frame sequences only and misses some clones. Where compared with another copy, unresolved V genes explain less than half of these, and the others have no known cause. The sample profile shows some 60,000 clones; 75% to 90% of them were found once. The top ten hold approximately 1.5% of the sample. The sequenced sample was PBMCs, obtained from a glioma patient whose treatment included an IDH1 peptide vaccine. The receptors originated from a middle-aged man with glioma.

This chain uses TRBV5-1 with TRBJ1-1; D is possibly TRBD1 (5 bases). Germline V gives CDR1 SGHRS, CDR2 YFSETQ. V gave up 2 bases and J gave up 5 bases, with 10 bases separating them. CDR3 length equals 13 residues. The CDR3 protein is CASSFTGGTEAFF. For the CDR3, the DNA is TGCGCCAGCAGCTTCACGGGGGGGACTGAAGCTTTCTTT.

This clone was counted only a few times. The chain links TRBV19 to TRBJ1-1; no reliable D call. The CDR3 totals 14 residues. The germline CDR1 and CDR2 sequences are LNHDA and SQIVND (reference sequence). Deletions cut 6 bases from V and 5 bases from J, with 16 bases between. CDR3 bases: TGTGCCAGTAGCCAGTCGGGGTACGGAACTGAAGCTTTCTTT. The encoded protein is CASSQSGYGTEAFF.

The V call is TRBV18, the J call TRBJ1-1; D is possibly TRBD1 (5 bases). Trimming stripped 3 bases from V and 2 bases from J, with 13 bases between. Germline values: CDR1 KGHSH, CDR2 LQKENI. The CDR3 has 15 residues. CDR3 bases: TGTGCCAGCTCACCCCGGGGACTCGACAACACTGAAGCTTTCTTT. It specifies CASSPRGLDNTEAFF.

The V call is TRBV5-1, the J call TRBJ2-7; TRBD2 aligns across 9 bases. The V segment lost 0 bases and the J segment 4 bases; nucleotides outside the gene matches: 2. Germline CDR1 reads SGHRS; CDR2 reads YFSETQ. This CDR3 has 14 amino acids. For the CDR3, the DNA is TGCGCCAGCAGCTTGGCTAGCGGGACTTACGAGCAGTACTTC. Residues: CASSLASGTYEQYF. The complete variable domain, with remaining parts taken from reference TRBV5-1 and TRBJ2-7, reads KAGVTQTPRYLIKTRGQQVTLSCSPISGHRSVSWYQQTPGQGLQFLFEYFSETQRNKGNFPGRFSGRQFSNSRSEMNVSTLELGDSALYLCASSLASGTYEQYFGPGTRLTVT.

The rearrangement links TRBV9 to TRBJ2-3, with TRBD1 matching 10 bases. The germline V gene encodes CDR1 SGDLS and CDR2 YYNGEE. V lost 3 bases to trimming and J lost 1 base; unmatched junction nucleotides: 5. The CDR3 is 16 residues long. The CDR3, as DNA: TGTGCCAGCAGCGCAACAGGGACAGGGGGCACAGATACGCAGTATTTT. This codes for CASSATGTGGTDTQYF.

This chain connects TRBV5-1 to TRBJ1-5; tentatively, D is TRBD1 (5 bases). The CDR3 contains 15 residues. Trimming stripped 5 bases from V and 0 bases from J, with 12 bases between. From germline, CDR1 is SGHRS and CDR2 YFSETQ. CDR3 coding DNA: TGCGCCAGCAGGCGGGACCTTCTTAGCAATCAGCCCCAGCATTTT. It yields the protein CASRRDLLSNQPQHF.

This clone has a handful of counts. V gene TRBV7-3 combines with J gene TRBJ1-5; D gene uncertain. V shed 2 bases and J shed 7 bases, with 9 bases lying between them. The CDR3 loop spans 13 amino acids. CDR1 SGHTA and CDR2 FQGTGA come from the germline V gene. CDR3 nucleotide sequence: TGTGCCAGCAGCTTAGGGAGGCGGCAGCCCCAGCATTTT. Residues: CASSLGRRQPQHF.

CDR3 amino acids: CASSLSVNYGYTF. As DNA, the CDR3 is TGTGCCAGCAGCCTTAGCGTCAACTATGGCTACACCTTC. The rearrangement joins TRBV27 to TRBJ1-2; no clear D gene. V shed 6 bases and J shed 2 bases, with 10 bases lying between them. The CDR3 length is 13 residues. Germline V gives CDR1 MNHEY, CDR2 SMNVEV (reference sequence).

This chain links TRBV9 with TRBJ2-3; D remains unclear. Trimming removed 2 bases from V and 2 bases from J, with 6 bases in between. Germline V gives CDR1 SGDLS, CDR2 YYNGEE. The CDR3 is 13 amino acids. The CDR3 nucleotides read TGTGCCAGCAGCGTGGGTCTCACAGATACGCAGTATTTT. Translation gives CASSVGLTDTQYF.

The chain joins TRBV6-6 to TRBJ1-2, with TRBD1 matching 7 bases. Germline CDR1 is MNHNY and CDR2 is SVGAGI (reference sequence). This CDR3 comprises 15 residues. With V trimmed by 5 bases and J by 2 bases, 8 bases remained unmatched. CDR3 protein: CASSPGTVSNYGYTF. CDR3 nucleotides: TGTGCCAGCAGTCCCGGGACAGTTTCGAACTATGGCTACACCTTC.

The V gene is TRBV5-1, the J gene TRBJ1-1; 10 bases agree with TRBD1. The V and J ends lost 0 bases and 4 bases, in that order; junction bases with no gene match: 9. This CDR3 has 17 residues. CDR1 SGHRS and CDR2 YFSETQ come from the germline V gene. The CDR3 is CASSLERDRGRTTEAFF. For the CDR3, the DNA is TGCGCCAGCAGCTTGGAACGGGACAGGGGCAGGACCACTGAAGCTTTCTTT.

The V gene is TRBV6-1, the J gene TRBJ2-5; TRBD2 matches at 8 bases. CDR1 MNHNS and CDR2 SASEGT come from the germline V gene. The V and J ends lost 2 bases and 5 bases, in that order; junction bases with no gene match: 4. This CDR3 comprises 14 residues. This chain's CDR3 is CASSESRGGETQYF. CDR3 DNA: TGTGCCAGCAGTGAAAGTCGGGGGGGGGAGACCCAGTACTTC.

The count of this clone is one. The CDR3, as DNA: TGTGCCAGTAGTATTGCCGGGGGTAGGACTGAAGCTTTCTTT. It codes for CASSIAGGRTEAFF. The V gene is TRBV19, the J gene TRBJ1-1; tentative D call: TRBD1 (5 bases). V lost 3 bases and J 5 bases, leaving 13 bases between the germline ends. Germline CDR1 LNHDA, CDR2 SQIVND (reference sequence). The CDR3 length is 14 residues.

The chain links TRBV27 to TRBJ2-1, with 7 nucleotides matching TRBD2. The germline V gene encodes CDR1 MNHEY and CDR2 SMNVEV (reference sequence). The V gene end was trimmed by 5 bases and the J gene end by 6 bases; junction bases not matched to a gene: 4. This CDR3 has 13 residues. CDR3 residues: CASSQASGNEQFF. The CDR3 DNA follows: TGTGCCAGCAGTCAAGCTAGCGGCAATGAGCAGTTCTTC.

This chain links TRBV2 with TRBJ2-5, with TRBD1 matching 11 bases. Germline loops: CDR1 SNHLY, CDR2 FYNNEI. With 6 bases clipped from V and 5 bases from J, the junction kept 5 bases outside the gene matches. CDR3 length equals 14 residues. The CDR3 DNA reads TGTGCCAGCAGCTTGGACAGGGGGCAGGAGACCCAGTACTTC. It codes for CASSLDRGQETQYF.

The chain has TRBV19 and TRBJ2-7; D gene unclear. The CDR3 loop spans 13 amino acids. V was trimmed by 6 bases and J by 5 bases, leaving 14 bases between them. The V gene's germline CDR1 is LNHDA and CDR2 SQIVND (reference sequence). For the CDR3, the DNA is TGTGCCAGTAGCTCCGTGGGGTTCCACGAGCAGTACTTC. Its protein is CASSSVGFHEQYF.

A single count supports this clone. The genes are TRBV7-4 and TRBJ2-7; D is unclear. The CDR3 contains 13 residues. The germline V gene has CDR1 SGHVT and CDR2 SQSDAQ. V gave up 5 bases and J gave up 6 bases, with 14 bases separating them. CDR3 DNA: TGTGCCAGCAGCGGGTGGACCTTCCCCGAGCAGTACTTC. Its translation: CASSGWTFPEQYF.

The chain combines TRBV27 with TRBJ2-2; perhaps D is TRBD1 or TRBD2 (7 bases each). Germline assignment: CDR1 MNHEY and CDR2 SMNVEV (reference sequence). Between the trimmed V and J ends, which lost 5 bases and 7 bases, there was a span of 23 bases. There are 17 residues in the CDR3. Here the CDR3 DNA reads TGTGCCAGCAGTCCAACGGTGGGGAGGGGGCCGGGCGGGGAGCTGTTTTTT. This gives the protein CASSPTVGRGPGGELFF.